Below are 21 T cell receptor beta chains sequenced from a single sample in a study of spatial heterogeneity in lung cancer. TCRdb used MiXCR to reprocess the 5' RACE reads, holding one entry per CDR3 protein. Here the sample spans about 120,000 distinct CDR3 sequences, more than 9% being singletons. Documented time point: blood at routine non-recurrence follow-up after resection. Whole RNA from tumor, nontumor lung or frozen PBMC was sequenced unsorted. Sequencing used PBMCs, obtained at follow-up. Receptors were obtained from a male donor with early-stage non-small cell lung cancer.

V gene TRBV20-1 combines with J gene TRBJ2-3; 13 bases map to TRBD2. Unmatched junction bases numbered 13, after V lost 5 bases and J lost 5 bases. This CDR3 contains 17 residues. The V gene's germline CDR1 is DFQATT and CDR2 SNEGSKA (reference sequence). The CDR3 region is CSAQGLAGPGQEDTQYF. The CDR3 DNA reads TGCAGTGCTCAGGGACTAGCGGGGCCCGGCCAGGAAGATACGCAGTATTTT.

A few counts support this clonotype. The chain employs TRBV20-1 and TRBJ2-1; 9 bases are a match to TRBD2. The V segment lost 0 bases and the J segment 6 bases; nucleotides outside the gene matches: 6. From germline, CDR1 is DFQATT and CDR2 SNEGSKA (reference sequence). The CDR3 is 15 residues long. The CDR3 sequence is CSAREGSGGRNEQFF. DNA for the CDR3: TGCAGTGCTAGAGAAGGAAGCGGGGGGCGCAATGAGCAGTTCTTC.

The chain employs TRBV20-1 and TRBJ1-1, with D maybe TRBD1 (6 bases). Germline V gives CDR1 DFQATT, CDR2 SNEGSKA (reference sequence). The CDR3 is 14 residues long. V lost 5 bases, J lost 1 base, and 14 bases lay in between. The CDR3 here is CSAPPPRGNTEAFF. The CDR3 region has the DNA TGCAGTGCTCCGCCCCCCAGGGGGAACACTGAAGCTTTCTTT.

The chain uses TRBV20-1 and TRBJ1-2; 9 bases are shared with TRBD1. Germline CDR1 reads DFQATT; CDR2 reads SNEGSKA (reference sequence). J lost 2 bases, V lost 3 bases, and 4 bases had no gene match. CDR3 size: 14 residues. In DNA, the CDR3 is TGCAGTGCTAGCGTAGGGACAGGGAACTATGGCTACACCTTC. It codes for CSASVGTGNYGYTF.

There are a few counts of this clonotype. The chain links TRBV29-1 to TRBJ2-3; possibly TRBD1 or TRBD2 for D (6 bases each). The CDR3 totals 15 residues. Per germline, CDR1 SQVTM and CDR2 ANQGSEA. V was trimmed by 7 bases and J by 0 bases, leaving 17 bases between them. CDR3 loop: CSARGRGQSTDTQYF. In DNA form, the CDR3 reads TGCAGCGCCCGAGGCCGGGGGCAGAGCACAGATACGCAGTATTTT.

This clonotype was detected only a few times. The chain links TRBV4-2 to TRBJ1-5; 9 nucleotides agree with TRBD1. This CDR3 is 13 amino acids long. The trim removed 0 bases at V and 12 bases at J, leaving 3 bases unmatched. Germline lookup yields CDR1 LGHNA and CDR2 YNFKEQ. The DNA of the CDR3 is TGTGCCAGCAGCCAAGATCCGGACAGGGGCCAGCATTTT. Its translation: CASSQDPDRGQHF.

This clonotype was counted between two and nine times. The chain is built from TRBV2 and TRBJ2-3; 11 nucleotides align to TRBD1. With V trimmed by 6 bases and J by 3 bases, 5 bases remained unmatched. CDR1 is SNHLY, CDR2 FYNNEI, per germline. This CDR3 comprises 15 residues. The CDR3 sequence is CASSQGTGGTDTQYF. DNA of the CDR3: TGTGCCAGCAGCCAAGGGACAGGGGGAACAGATACGCAGTATTTT.

This clonotype was observed many times. The rearrangement joins TRBV7-9 to TRBJ2-3; 7 positions agree with TRBD1. Germline assignment: CDR1 SEHNR and CDR2 FQNEAQ (reference sequence). This CDR3 has 16 residues. The junction had 9 bases not matched to a gene; V was cut back by 4 bases and J by 2 bases. CDR3 amino acids: CASSWPDRAPTDTQYF. For the CDR3, the DNA is TGTGCCAGCAGCTGGCCCGACAGGGCCCCCACAGATACGCAGTATTTT.

This clonotype was detected many times. The chain links TRBV29-1 to TRBJ1-5; D is undetermined. CDR3 length: 12 amino acids. Germline assignment: CDR1 SQVTM and CDR2 ANQGSEA. V was shortened by 4 bases and J by 7 bases, with 11 bases between the two germline ends. DNA of the CDR3: TGCAGCGTTGGAAGTGGCAGGCAGCCCCAGCATTTT. This translates into CSVGSGRQPQHF.

This rearrangement joins TRBV4-2 to TRBJ1-4; perhaps TRBD1 as D (5 bases). The germline V gene encodes CDR1 LGHNA and CDR2 YNFKEQ. The germline V and J ends were trimmed by 2 bases and 10 bases, with 20 bases remaining between them. The CDR3 consists of 16 residues. The CDR3 loop is CASSQRWGEEGVKLFF. As DNA, the CDR3 is TGTGCCAGCAGCCAACGATGGGGCGAGGAAGGGGTAAAACTGTTTTTT.

This sequence joins TRBV7-9 and TRBJ2-1, with D possibly matching TRBD2 (5 bases). Trimming removed 5 bases at V and 7 bases at J, with 9 bases between. The germline CDR1 and CDR2 sequences are SEHNR and FQNEAQ (reference sequence). The CDR3 sequence is 12 residues long. CDR3 region: CASSTTRNEQFF. CDR3 nucleotides: TGTGCCAGCAGCACCACTAGGAATGAGCAGTTCTTC. The full variable domain, rest sourced from reference TRBV7-9 and TRBJ2-1, is DTGVSQNPRHKITKRGQNVTFRCDPISEHNRLYWYRQTLGQGPEFLTYFQNEAQLEKSRLLSDRFSAERPKGSFSTLEIQRTEQGDSAMYLCASSTTRNEQFFGPGTRLTVL.

The rearrangement uses TRBV2 and TRBJ1-5; D unresolved. Trimming shortened V by 1 base and J by 5 bases, and 6 bases separated the two germline ends. Per the germline V gene, CDR1 is SNHLY and CDR2 is FYNNEI. The CDR3 sequence is 13 residues long. CDR3 residues: CASSEDNYQPQHF. The CDR3 DNA reads TGTGCCAGCAGTGAAGATAACTATCAGCCCCAGCATTTT.

The rearrangement uses TRBV4-1 and TRBJ2-1, with 7 bases matching TRBD2. V was pared by 1 base and J by 8 bases, with 14 bases of the junction left unmatched. Per germline, CDR1 MGHRA and CDR2 YSYEKL. The CDR3 contains 17 residues. The CDR3 here is CASSQAPGTTASYEQFF. Written as DNA, the CDR3 is TGCGCCAGCAGCCAAGCTCCAGGGACTACCGCTTCGTATGAGCAGTTCTTC.

This clonotype was seen at least ten times. The chain employs TRBV4-1 and TRBJ2-3; a weak D match, TRBD1 (5 bases). V shed 0 bases and J shed 1 base, with 14 bases lying between them. CDR3 length: 17 residues. From germline, CDR1 is MGHRA and CDR2 YSYEKL. In DNA form, the CDR3 reads TGCGCCAGCAGCCAAGAGGGTCCAGGGAAGGGCACAGATACGCAGTATTTT. Translation gives CASSQEGPGKGTDTQYF.

This clonotype has a handful of counts. The chain is built from TRBV15 and TRBJ2-5; D is unclear. V lost 5 bases to trimming and J lost 0 bases, with 16 bases between them. CDR1 LNHNV and CDR2 YYDKDF come from the germline V gene (reference sequence). The CDR3 is 16 amino acids. CDR3 sequence reads: CATSRRLQPYQETQYF. The CDR3 DNA reads as TGTGCCACCAGCCGACGATTACAACCGTACCAAGAGACCCAGTACTTC.

This clonotype has a count of ten or more. This sequence joins TRBV11-2 and TRBJ1-6, with D possibly TRBD1 on 5 matching bases. Per germline, CDR1 SGHAT and CDR2 FQNNGV. V was pared by 4 bases and J by 12 bases, with 28 bases between. The CDR3 has 18 residues. In nucleotides, the CDR3 is TGTGCCAGCAGCTCCCCCTCTGCTGGGAAAGGGGATATTGGACCCCTCCACTTT. Protein product: CASSSPSAGKGDIGPLHF.

This clonotype came up many times. The gene calls are TRBV7-9 and TRBJ2-5; possibly TRBD1 or TRBD2 for D (5 bases each). The CDR3 is 14 residues long. Germline V lookup: CDR1 SEHNR, CDR2 FQNEAQ (reference sequence). Trimming removed 7 bases from V and 5 bases from J, with 17 bases in between. In DNA form, the CDR3 reads TGTGCCAGCAATGCGGGCAGGGCCAGTGAGACCCAGTACTTC. Amino acids: CASNAGRASETQYF.

The J gene is TRBJ1-2, the V gene TRBV6-1; D is ambiguous. This CDR3 comprises 12 residues. V was shortened by 3 bases and J by 4 bases, with 6 bases between the two germline ends. Germline V gene data show CDR1 as MNHNS and CDR2 as SASEGT. Here the CDR3 reads CASSDTPYGYTF. The CDR3 DNA follows: TGTGCCAGCAGTGACACTCCCTATGGCTACACCTTC.

V usage is TRBV10-3 and J usage is TRBJ2-2; tentatively, D is TRBD1 (6 bases). Per germline, CDR1 ENHRY and CDR2 SYGVKD. Trimming cost V 6 bases and J 4 bases, with 18 bases left between them. The CDR3 is 16 residues long. CDR3 loop: CAIRARDTASTGELFF. The CDR3 DNA sequence: TGTGCCATCAGAGCCCGGGACACGGCAAGCACCGGGGAGCTGTTTTTT.

The rearrangement joins TRBV6-5 to TRBJ2-5; no clear D gene. The CDR3 length is 12 residues. The germline V gene encodes CDR1 MNHEY and CDR2 SVGAGI. With 6 bases removed from V and 7 bases from J, the gap between germline ends came to 12 bases. The chain's CDR3 is CASRPPEGTQYF. The CDR3 coding sequence is TGTGCCAGCAGGCCCCCTGAAGGGACCCAGTACTTC.

A few counts support this clonotype. V is TRBV9 and J is TRBJ1-1; 8 bases are shared with TRBD1. The CDR3 totals 14 residues. J gave up 0 bases and V 3 bases, and 1 base lay outside the gene matches. The V gene's germline CDR1 is SGDLS and CDR2 YYNGEE. CDR3 sequence reads: CASSGDRLNTEAFF. CDR3 nucleotide sequence: TGTGCCAGCAGCGGGGACAGGTTGAACACTGAAGCTTTCTTT.